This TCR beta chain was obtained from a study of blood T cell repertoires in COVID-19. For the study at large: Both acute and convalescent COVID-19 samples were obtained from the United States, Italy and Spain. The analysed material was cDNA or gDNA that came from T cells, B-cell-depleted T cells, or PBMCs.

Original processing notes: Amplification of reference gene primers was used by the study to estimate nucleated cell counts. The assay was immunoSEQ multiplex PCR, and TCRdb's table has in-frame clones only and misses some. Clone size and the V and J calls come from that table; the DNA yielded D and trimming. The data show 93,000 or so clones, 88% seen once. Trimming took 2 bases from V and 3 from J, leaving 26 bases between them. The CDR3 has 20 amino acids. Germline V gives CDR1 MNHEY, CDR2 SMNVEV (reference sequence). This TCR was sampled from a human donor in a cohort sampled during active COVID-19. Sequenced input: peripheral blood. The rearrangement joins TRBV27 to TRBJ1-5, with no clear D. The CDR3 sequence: CASSLPISGTKSQTNQPQHF. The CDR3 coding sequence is TGTGCCAGCAGTTTACCGATATCCGGTACCAAATCACAGACCAATCAGCCCCAGCATTTT.